Reported below is one T cell receptor (beta chain). The germline V gene encodes CDR1 LNHDA and CDR2 SQIVND (reference sequence). With 8 bases removed from V and 0 bases from J, the gap between germline ends came to 7 bases. This CDR3 region has 13 residues. One Seattle source followed patients from active infection through their disease course. This sample was included in a study of blood T cell repertoires in COVID-19. On the study more broadly: In each case, the material was cDNA or gDNA derived from T cells, B-cell-depleted T cells, or PBMCs.

Original analysis: Amplification from reference gene primers served as the basis for estimated nucleated cell counts. Sequencing was performed with immunoSEQ multiplex PCR; in TCRdb, only in-frame clones are kept and a portion is missing. The V and J calls and clone size are taken from that table; D and trimming were inferred from the DNA. The table includes 60,000 to 65,000 clones, approximately 80% detected once. This clonotype originated in a man aged 55 to 69 with COVID-19, enrolled during active disease. The genes are TRBV19 and TRBJ2-2; D call uncertain. The specimen was peripheral blood. The CDR3 loop is CASLRANTGELFF. The CDR3 nucleotides read TGTGCCAGTTTGAGAGCGAACACCGGGGAGCTGTTTTTT.